The present entry profiles one TCR beta chain with its context. Terminally differentiated effector memory CD45RA+ cells were excluded from the naive CD8 cells, which were CD45RO-negative and positively selected for CCR7. TCRdb keeps only in-frame clones here, not all; method: immunoSEQ multiplex PCR. Seen here are around 2,000,000 clones, about 95% observed once, and the top ten hold 0.9% to 1.4%. This specimen belongs to a study of shared clonotypes between healthy human individuals. The CDR3 length is 17 residues. Germline loops: CDR1 LGHNA, CDR2 YSLEER. V was trimmed by 0 bases and J by 5 bases, leaving 18 bases between them.

The sequence came from a young man in good health. The chain is built from TRBV4-3 and TRBJ2-3; D not resolved. Material: naive CD8+ T cells sorted from blood. The CDR3 region has the DNA TGCGCCAGCAGCCAAGATCTTGGCGACCTAACAATAGATACGCAGTATTTT. The encoded protein is CASSQDLGDLTIDTQYF.